This T cell receptor (beta chain) was sequenced in a study of blood T cell repertoires in COVID-19. Study-wide context: Spain, Italy and the United States supplied samples that represented acute and convalescent COVID-19.

Original processing notes: Amplification of reference gene primers provided the estimated nucleated cell counts. Only in-frame clones appear in the TCRdb table, and some are missing; sequencing was by immunoSEQ multiplex PCR. V and J calls and clone size are given by that table; D and trimming were obtained from the DNA. The profile shows some 28,000 clones, 70% to 90% of them singletons. CDR3 length: 16 residues. Germline V gene sequence: CDR1 MNHNS, CDR2 SASEGT. V lost 0 bases and J lost 8; bases outside the gene matches: 7. The source of this sequence is a human donor in a cohort sampled during active COVID-19. Sequencing was performed on peripheral blood. The chain has TRBV6-1 and TRBJ1-2, with TRBD1 matching over 12 bases. The CDR3 bases are TGTGCCAGCAGTGAAGCCGGTTGGGACAGGGGGCGCGGCTACACCTTC. Residues: CASSEAGWDRGRGYTF.